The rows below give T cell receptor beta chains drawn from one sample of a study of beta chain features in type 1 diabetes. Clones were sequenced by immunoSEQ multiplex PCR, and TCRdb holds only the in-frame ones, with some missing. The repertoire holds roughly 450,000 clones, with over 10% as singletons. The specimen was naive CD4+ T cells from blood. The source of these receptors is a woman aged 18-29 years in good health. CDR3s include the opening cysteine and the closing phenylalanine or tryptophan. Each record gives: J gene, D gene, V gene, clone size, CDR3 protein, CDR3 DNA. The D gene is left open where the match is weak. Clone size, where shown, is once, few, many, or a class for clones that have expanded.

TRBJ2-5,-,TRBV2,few,CAAQLQETQYF,TGTGCCGCTCAGCTTCAAGAGACCCAGTACTTC
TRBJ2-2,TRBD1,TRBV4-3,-,CASSSGTGYTGELFF,TGCGCCAGCAGTTCCGGGACAGGGTACACCGGGGAGCTGTTTTTT
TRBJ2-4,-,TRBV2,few,CASRNTGLRYF,TGTGCCAGCCGCAACACAGGGTTACGGTACTTC
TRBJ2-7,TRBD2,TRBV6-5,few,CASSLSGRGYEQYF,TGTGCCAGCAGTCTTAGCGGGAGGGGGTACGAGCAGTACTTC
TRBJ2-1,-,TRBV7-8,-,CASSLVDFEQFF,TGTGCCAGCAGCTTAGTTGACTTCGAGCAGTTCTTC
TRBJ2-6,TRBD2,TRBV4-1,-,CASSQGSLRTSRANVLTF,TGCGCCAGCAGCCAAGGAAGCCTCCGGACTAGCAGGGCCAACGTCCTGACTTTC
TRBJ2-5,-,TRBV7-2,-,CASSLDLAVAQETQYF,TGTGCCAGCAGCTTAGATTTAGCGGTGGCCCAAGAGACCCAGTACTTC
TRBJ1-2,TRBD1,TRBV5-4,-,CASSLTDRDGYTF,TGTGCCAGCAGCTTGACCGACAGGGACGGCTACACCTTC
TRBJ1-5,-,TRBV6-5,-,CASSSKGGQPQHF,TGTGCCAGCAGTTCTAAGGGAGGGCAGCCCCAGCATTTT
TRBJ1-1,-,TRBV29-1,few,CSVSDGFTEAFF,TGCAGCGTTTCCGACGGCTTCACTGAAGCTTTCTTT
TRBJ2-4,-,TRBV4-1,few,CASSQPTDSLAKNIQYF,TGCGCCAGCAGCCAACCCACAGACTCTCTAGCCAAAAACATTCAGTACTTC
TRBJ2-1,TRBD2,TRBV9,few,CASSVLAGSTEQFF,TGTGCCAGCAGCGTACTAGCGGGCTCCACCGAGCAGTTCTTC
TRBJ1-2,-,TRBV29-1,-,CSFFAGLGYTF,TGCAGCTTCTTCGCAGGGCTGGGCTACACCTTC
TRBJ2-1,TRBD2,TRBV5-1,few,CASSRTSGGHNEQFF,TGCGCCAGCAGCCGTACTAGCGGGGGTCACAATGAGCAGTTCTTC
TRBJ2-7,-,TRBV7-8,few,CASSIRAGWIYEQYF,TGTGCCAGCAGCATAAGGGCAGGGTGGATATACGAGCAGTACTTC